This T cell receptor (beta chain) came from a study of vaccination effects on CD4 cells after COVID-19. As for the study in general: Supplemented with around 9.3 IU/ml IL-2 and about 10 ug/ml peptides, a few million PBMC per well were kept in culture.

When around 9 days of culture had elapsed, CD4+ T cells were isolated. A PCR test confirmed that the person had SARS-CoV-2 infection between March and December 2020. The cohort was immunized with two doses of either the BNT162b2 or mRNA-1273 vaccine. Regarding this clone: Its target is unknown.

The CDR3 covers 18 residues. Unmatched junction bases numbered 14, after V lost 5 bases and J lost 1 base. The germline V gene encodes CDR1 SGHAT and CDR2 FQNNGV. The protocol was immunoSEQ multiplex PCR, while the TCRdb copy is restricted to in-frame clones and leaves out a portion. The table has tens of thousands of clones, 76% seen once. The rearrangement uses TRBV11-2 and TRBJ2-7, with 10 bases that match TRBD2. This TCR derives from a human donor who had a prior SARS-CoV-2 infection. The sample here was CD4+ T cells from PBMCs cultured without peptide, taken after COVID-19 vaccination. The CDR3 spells CASSPLVGSGGASYEQYF. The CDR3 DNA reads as TGTGCCAGCAGCCCCCTAGTAGGGAGCGGGGGGGCATCCTACGAGCAGTACTTC. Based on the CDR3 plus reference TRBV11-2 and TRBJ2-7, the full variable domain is EAGVAQSPRYKIIEKRQSVAFWCNPISGHATLYWYQQILGQGPKLLIQFQNNGVVDDSQLPKDRFSAERLKGVDSTLKIQPAKLEDSAVYLCASSPLVGSGGASYEQYFGPGTRLTVT.